The T cell receptor beta chain described here comes from a study of blood T cell repertoires in COVID-19. Study-wide context: Sources were T cells, B-cell-depleted T cells, or PBMCs; the material itself was cDNA or gDNA.

Self-reported history from a screening survey and questionnaire set each donor's cohort. Original methodology: Reference gene primers were amplified, and this amplification served to estimate nucleated cell counts. Method: immunoSEQ multiplex PCR; TCRdb's copy keeps in-frame clones and lacks some. V, J and clone size are taken as reported in that table, and D and trimming were inferred from the DNA itself. In the table there are 300,000 to 450,000 clones, roughly 87% of which are singletons. Germline CDR1 reads SNHLY; CDR2 reads FYNNEI. This CDR3 is built from 12 residues. V was trimmed by 5 bases and J by 4 bases, leaving 9 bases between them.

Material for sequencing was PBMCs or T cells enriched from blood (not recorded which). The clonotype originates from a woman aged 25 to 45 who had recovered from COVID-19. The V gene is TRBV2, the J gene TRBJ2-7, with D maybe TRBD1 (7 bases). CDR3 DNA sequence: TGTGCCAGCAGTCAGGGGGGATACGAGCAGTACTTC. Protein product: CASSQGGYEQYF.